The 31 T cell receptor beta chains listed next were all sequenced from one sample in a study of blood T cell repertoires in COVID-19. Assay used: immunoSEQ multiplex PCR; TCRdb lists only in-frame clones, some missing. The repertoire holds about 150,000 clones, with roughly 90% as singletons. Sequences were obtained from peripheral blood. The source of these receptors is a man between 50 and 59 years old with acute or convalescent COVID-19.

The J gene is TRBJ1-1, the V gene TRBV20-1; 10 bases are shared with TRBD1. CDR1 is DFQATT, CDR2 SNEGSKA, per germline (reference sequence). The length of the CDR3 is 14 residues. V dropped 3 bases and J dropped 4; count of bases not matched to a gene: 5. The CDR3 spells CSASSTGGGTEAFF. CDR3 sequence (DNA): TGCAGTGCTAGTTCGACAGGGGGCGGCACTGAAGCTTTCTTT.

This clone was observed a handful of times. DNA for the CDR3: TGTGCCAGCAGTTATGGCGGGACCTACGAGCAGTACTTC. This translates into CASSYGGTYEQYF. V and J are TRBV27 and TRBJ2-7; D is perhaps TRBD2 (6 bases). V was pared by 4 bases and J by 2 bases, with 9 bases between. The length of the CDR3 is 13 residues. Germline V gene lookup returns CDR1 MNHEY and CDR2 SMNVEV (reference sequence).

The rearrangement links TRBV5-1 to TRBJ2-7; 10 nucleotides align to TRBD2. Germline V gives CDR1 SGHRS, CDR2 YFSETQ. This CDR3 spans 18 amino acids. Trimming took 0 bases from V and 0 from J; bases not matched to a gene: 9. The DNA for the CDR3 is TGCGCCAGCAGCTTGGAGAGTCTAGCGGGAGAGAGCTCCTACGAGCAGTACTTC. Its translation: CASSLESLAGESSYEQYF.

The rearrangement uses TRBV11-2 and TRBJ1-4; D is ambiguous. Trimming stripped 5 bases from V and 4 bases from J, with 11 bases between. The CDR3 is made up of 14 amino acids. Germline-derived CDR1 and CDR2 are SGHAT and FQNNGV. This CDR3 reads CASSLPGSNEKLFF. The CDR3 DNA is TGTGCCAGCAGCCTTCCTGGGAGTAATGAAAAACTGTTTTTT.

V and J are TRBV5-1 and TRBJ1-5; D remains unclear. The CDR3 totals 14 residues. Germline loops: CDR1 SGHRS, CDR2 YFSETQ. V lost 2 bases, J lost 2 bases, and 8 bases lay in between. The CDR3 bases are TGCGCCAGCAGCTTAATCGGGGGCAATCAGCCCCAGCATTTT. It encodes CASSLIGGNQPQHF.

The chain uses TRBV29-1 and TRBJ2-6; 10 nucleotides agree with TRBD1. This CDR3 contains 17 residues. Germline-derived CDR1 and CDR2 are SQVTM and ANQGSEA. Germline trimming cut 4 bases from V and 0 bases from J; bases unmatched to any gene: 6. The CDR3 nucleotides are TGCAGCGTTGTCTGGGGACAGGGGAGCTCTGGGGCCAACGTCCTGACTTTC. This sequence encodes CSVVWGQGSSGANVLTF. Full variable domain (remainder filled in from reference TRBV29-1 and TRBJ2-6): SAVISQKPSRDICQRGTSLTIQCQVDSQVTMMFWYRQQPGQSLTLIATANQGSEATYESGFVIDKFPISRPNLTFSTLTVSNMSPEDSSIYLCSVVWGQGSSGANVLTFGAGSRLTVL.

The CDR3 is CASSLGAGGRLETQYF. The CDR3 coding sequence is TGTGCCAGCAGCCTAGGGGCGGGGGGGCGGTTAGAGACCCAGTACTTC. This chain uses TRBV7-2 with TRBJ2-5, with TRBD2 matching over 9 bases. Losses at the gene ends were 5 bases for V and 4 bases for J; bases not matched to a gene: 11. This CDR3 is built from 16 residues. The germline CDR1 and CDR2 sequences are SGHTA and FQGNSA.

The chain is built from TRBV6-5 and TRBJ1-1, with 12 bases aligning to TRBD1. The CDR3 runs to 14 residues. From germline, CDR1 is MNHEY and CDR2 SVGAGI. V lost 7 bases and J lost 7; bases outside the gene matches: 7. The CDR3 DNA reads TGTGCCAGCATCACCGGGACAGGGGGCTTTGAAGCTTTCTTT. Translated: CASITGTGGFEAFF.

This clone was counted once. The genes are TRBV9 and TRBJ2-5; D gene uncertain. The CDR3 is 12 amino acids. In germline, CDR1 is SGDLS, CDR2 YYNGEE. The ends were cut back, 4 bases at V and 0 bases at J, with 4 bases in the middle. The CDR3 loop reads CASSSDQETQYF. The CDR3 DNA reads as TGTGCCAGCAGCTCGGACCAAGAGACCCAGTACTTC.

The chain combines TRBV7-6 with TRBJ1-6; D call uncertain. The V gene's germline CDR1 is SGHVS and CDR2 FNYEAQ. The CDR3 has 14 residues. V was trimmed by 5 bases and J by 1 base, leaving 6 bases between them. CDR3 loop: CASSQESYNSPLHF. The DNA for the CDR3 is TGTGCCAGCAGCCAAGAGTCCTATAATTCACCCCTCCACTTT.

The CDR3 reads CASSPFGGAGVETQYF. For the CDR3, the DNA is TGTGCCAGCAGCCCGTTTGGGGGGGCGGGAGTGGAGACCCAGTACTTC. The chain employs TRBV7-3 and TRBJ2-5; D is possibly TRBD2 (7 bases). The V gene lost 5 bases and the J gene lost 5 bases, with 21 bases spanning the gap. Per germline, CDR1 SGHTA and CDR2 FQGTGA. The CDR3 spans 16 residues.

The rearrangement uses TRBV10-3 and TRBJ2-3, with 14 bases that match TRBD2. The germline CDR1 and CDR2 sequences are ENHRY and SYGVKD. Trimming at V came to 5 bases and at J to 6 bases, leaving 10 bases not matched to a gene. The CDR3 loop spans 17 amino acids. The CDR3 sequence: CAISPGLAGVAVDTQYF. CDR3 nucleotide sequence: TGTGCCATCAGTCCGGGACTAGCGGGGGTGGCTGTTGATACGCAGTATTTT.

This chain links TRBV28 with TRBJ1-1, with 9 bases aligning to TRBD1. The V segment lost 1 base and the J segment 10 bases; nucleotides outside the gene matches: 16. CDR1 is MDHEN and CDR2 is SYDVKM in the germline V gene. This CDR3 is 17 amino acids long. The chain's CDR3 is CASSLYGTGPHRTRAFF. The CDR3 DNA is TGTGCCAGCAGTTTATATGGGACAGGGCCCCACCGGACGAGAGCTTTCTTT.

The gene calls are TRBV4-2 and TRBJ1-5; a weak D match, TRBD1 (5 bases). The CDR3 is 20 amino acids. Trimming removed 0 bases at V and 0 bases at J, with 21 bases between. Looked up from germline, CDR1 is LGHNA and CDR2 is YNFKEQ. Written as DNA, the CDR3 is TGTGCCAGCAGCCAAGATCCCCCGGGTTCCCAGGGCTATAGCAATCAGCCCCAGCATTTT. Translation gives CASSQDPPGSQGYSNQPQHF.

The CDR3 here is CASSPTDRATYGYTF. The CDR3 nucleotides are TGTGCCAGCTCACCGACGGACAGGGCCACGTATGGCTACACCTTC. The rearrangement links TRBV18 to TRBJ1-2; the match to TRBD1 covers 8 bases. With 3 bases clipped from V and 5 bases from J, the junction kept 8 bases outside the gene matches. Germline V gene sequence: CDR1 KGHSH, CDR2 LQKENI. This CDR3 spans 15 amino acids.

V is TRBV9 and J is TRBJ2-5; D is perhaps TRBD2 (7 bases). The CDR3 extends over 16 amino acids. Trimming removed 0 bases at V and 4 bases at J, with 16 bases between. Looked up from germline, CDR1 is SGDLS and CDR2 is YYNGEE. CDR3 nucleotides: TGTGCCAGCAGCGTAGAGGGGGGGGCCCTTGGAGAGACCCAGTACTTC. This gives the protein CASSVEGGALGETQYF.

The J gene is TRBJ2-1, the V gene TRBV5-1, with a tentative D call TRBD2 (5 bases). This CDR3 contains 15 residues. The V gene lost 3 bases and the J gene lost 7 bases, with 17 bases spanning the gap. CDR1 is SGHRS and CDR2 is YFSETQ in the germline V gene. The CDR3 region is CASSSGFTGGNEQFF. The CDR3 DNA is TGCGCCAGCAGCTCGGGGTTCACCGGCGGGAATGAGCAGTTCTTC.

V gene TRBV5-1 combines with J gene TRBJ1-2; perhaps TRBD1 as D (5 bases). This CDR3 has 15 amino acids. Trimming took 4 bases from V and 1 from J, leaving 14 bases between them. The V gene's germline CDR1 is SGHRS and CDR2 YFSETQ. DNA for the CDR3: TGCGCCAGCAGCACAAACAGGCCCGATAACTATGGCTACACCTTC. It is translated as CASSTNRPDNYGYTF.

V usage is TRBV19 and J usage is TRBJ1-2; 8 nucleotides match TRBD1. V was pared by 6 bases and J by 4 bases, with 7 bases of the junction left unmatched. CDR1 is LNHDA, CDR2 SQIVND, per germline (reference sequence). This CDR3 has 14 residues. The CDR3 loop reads CASSPTGEGYGYTF. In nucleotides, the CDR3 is TGTGCCAGTAGCCCGACAGGGGAAGGCTATGGCTACACCTTC.

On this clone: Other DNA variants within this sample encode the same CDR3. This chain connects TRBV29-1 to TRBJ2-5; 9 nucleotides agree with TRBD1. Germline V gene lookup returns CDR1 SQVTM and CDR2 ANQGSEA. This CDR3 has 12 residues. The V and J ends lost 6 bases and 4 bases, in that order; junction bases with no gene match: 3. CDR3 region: CSVDRGGETQYF. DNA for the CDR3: TGCAGCGTAGACAGGGGGGGAGAGACCCAGTACTTC.

As DNA, the CDR3 is TGCGCCAGCAGCGCAGGACAGGGCCTGGTCTATGGCTACACCTTC. This codes for CASSAGQGLVYGYTF. The chain is built from TRBV5-1 and TRBJ1-2, with 8 bases matching TRBD1. CDR3 size: 15 residues. The germline V gene encodes CDR1 SGHRS and CDR2 YFSETQ. Germline trimming cut 4 bases from V and 4 bases from J; bases unmatched to any gene: 9.

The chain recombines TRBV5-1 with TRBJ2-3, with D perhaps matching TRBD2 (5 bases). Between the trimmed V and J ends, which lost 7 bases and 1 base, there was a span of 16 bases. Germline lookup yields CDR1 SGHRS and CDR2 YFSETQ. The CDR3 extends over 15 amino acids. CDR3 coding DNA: TGCGCCAGCGGGAGTGGGGTTGGGGGCACAGATACGCAGTATTTT. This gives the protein CASGSGVGGTDTQYF. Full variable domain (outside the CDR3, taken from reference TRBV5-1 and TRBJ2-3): KAGVTQTPRYLIKTRGQQVTLSCSPISGHRSVSWYQQTPGQGLQFLFEYFSETQRNKGNFPGRFSGRQFSNSRSEMNVSTLELGDSALYLCASGSGVGGTDTQYFGPGTRLTVL.

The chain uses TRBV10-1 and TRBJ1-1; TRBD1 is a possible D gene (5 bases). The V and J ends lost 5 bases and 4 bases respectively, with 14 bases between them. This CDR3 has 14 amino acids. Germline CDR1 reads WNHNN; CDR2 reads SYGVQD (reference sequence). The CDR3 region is CASSPGSPVTEAFF. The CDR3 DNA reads TGCGCCAGCAGTCCAGGGTCCCCGGTCACTGAAGCTTTCTTT.

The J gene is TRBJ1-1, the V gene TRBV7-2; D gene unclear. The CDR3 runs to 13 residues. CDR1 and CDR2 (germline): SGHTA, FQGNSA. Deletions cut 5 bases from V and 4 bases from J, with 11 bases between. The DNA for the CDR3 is TGTGCCAGCAGCCCCCGGGTCGGCACTGAAGCTTTCTTT. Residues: CASSPRVGTEAFF.

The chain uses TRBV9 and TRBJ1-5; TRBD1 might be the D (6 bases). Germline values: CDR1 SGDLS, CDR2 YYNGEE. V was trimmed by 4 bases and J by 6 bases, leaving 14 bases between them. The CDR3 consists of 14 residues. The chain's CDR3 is CASSSSGVSQPQHF. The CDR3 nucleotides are TGTGCCAGCAGCTCCTCAGGGGTTTCTCAGCCCCAGCATTTT.

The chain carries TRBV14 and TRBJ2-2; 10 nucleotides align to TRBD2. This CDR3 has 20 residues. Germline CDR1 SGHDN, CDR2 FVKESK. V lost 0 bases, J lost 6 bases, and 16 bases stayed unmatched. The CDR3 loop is CASSQDPVQRGGRLAGELFF. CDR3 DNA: TGTGCCAGCAGCCAAGATCCAGTTCAGCGGGGGGGCCGGTTGGCCGGGGAGCTGTTTTTT. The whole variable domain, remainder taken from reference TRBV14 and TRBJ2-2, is EAGVTQFPSHSVIEKGQTVTLRCDPISGHDNLYWYRRVMGKEIKFLLHFVKESKQDESGMPNNRFLAERTGGTYSTLKVQPAELEDSGVYFCASSQDPVQRGGRLAGELFFGEGSRLTVL.

The CDR3 DNA sequence: TGTGCCAGTAGCGGGTTACAGGGAAATGAAAAACTGTTTTTT. Encoded protein: CASSGLQGNEKLFF. This sequence joins TRBV19 and TRBJ1-4; TRBD1 is a possible D gene (6 bases). Germline V gene data show CDR1 as LNHDA and CDR2 as SQIVND (reference sequence). The CDR3 is made up of 14 amino acids. Trimming cost V 6 bases and J 5 bases, with 13 bases left between them.

The CDR3, as DNA: TGTGCCAGCAGCTCCCCCTCCGTGGCAAACCAAAAACTGTTTTTT. It yields the protein CASSSPSVANQKLFF. This chain links TRBV7-9 with TRBJ1-4, with D unresolved. Germline-derived CDR1 and CDR2 are SEHNR and FQNEAQ (reference sequence). The length of the CDR3 is 15 residues. V lost 4 bases, J lost 9 bases, and 18 bases lay in between.

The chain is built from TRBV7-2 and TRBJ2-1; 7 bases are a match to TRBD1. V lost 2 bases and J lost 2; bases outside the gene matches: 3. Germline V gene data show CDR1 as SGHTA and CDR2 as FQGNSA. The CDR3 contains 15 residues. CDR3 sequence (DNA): TGTGCCAGCAGCTTACAGGGACAGACCTACAATGAGCAGTTCTTC. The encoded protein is CASSLQGQTYNEQFF.

The CDR3 protein is CASRARGRDSGEKLFF. Here the CDR3 DNA reads TGTGCCAGTAGGGCCAGAGGGCGGGACAGCGGTGAAAAACTGTTTTTT. The chain carries TRBV19 and TRBJ1-4; TRBD1 matches at 7 bases. The length of the CDR3 is 16 residues. CDR1 and CDR2 from the germline V gene are LNHDA and SQIVND (reference sequence). Trimming removed 6 bases from V and 7 bases from J; junction bases left unmatched: 14. Based on the CDR3 plus reference TRBV19 and TRBJ1-4, the full variable domain is DGGITQSPKYLFRKEGQNVTLSCEQNLNHDAMYWYRQDPGQGLRLIYYSQIVNDFQKGDIAEGYSVSREKKESFPLTVTSAQKNPTAFYLCASRARGRDSGEKLFFGSGTQLSVL.

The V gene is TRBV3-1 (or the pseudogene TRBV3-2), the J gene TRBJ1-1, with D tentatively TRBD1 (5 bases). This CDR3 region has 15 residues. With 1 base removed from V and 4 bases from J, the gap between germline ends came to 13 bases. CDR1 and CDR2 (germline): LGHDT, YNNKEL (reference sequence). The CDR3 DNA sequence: TGTGCCAGCAGCCAAGTTGGAGGGGTGGGCACTGAAGCTTTCTTT. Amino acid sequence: CASSQVGGVGTEAFF.